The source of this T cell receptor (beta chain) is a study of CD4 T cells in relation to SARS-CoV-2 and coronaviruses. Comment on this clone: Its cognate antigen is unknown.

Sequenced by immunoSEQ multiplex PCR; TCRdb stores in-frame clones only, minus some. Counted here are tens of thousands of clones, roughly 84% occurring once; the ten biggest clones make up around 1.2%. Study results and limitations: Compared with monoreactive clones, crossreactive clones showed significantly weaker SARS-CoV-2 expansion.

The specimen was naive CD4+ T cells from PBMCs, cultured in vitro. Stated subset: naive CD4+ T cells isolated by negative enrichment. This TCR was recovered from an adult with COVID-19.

The CDR3 loop is CAISGGAGLADIQYF. The CDR3 nucleotides are TGTGCCATCAGTGGCGGGGCGGGGTTAGCGGACATTCAGTACTTC. This sequence joins TRBV10-3 and TRBJ2-4; the D gene is possibly TRBD2 (6 bases). Trimming took 4 bases from V and 8 from J, leaving 18 bases between them. This CDR3 is built from 15 residues. Germline CDR1 reads ENHRY; CDR2 reads SYGVKD.